This T cell receptor beta chain was recovered during a study of brain T cells in children with intractable seizures. The repertoire was sequenced with immunoSEQ multiplex PCR; TCRdb's copy has only in-frame clones and lacks some. The sample comprises a few hundred thousand clones, 93% of which are singletons, and approximately 5% rests with the top ten. Study findings and constraints: Absence of clones before surgery may stem from lower sequencing depth. Patients' HCMV serostatus was unknown; virus specificity rests on CDR3 similarity alone.

This CDR3 comprises 17 residues. The trim removed 4 bases at V and 3 bases at J, leaving 12 bases unmatched. Germline-derived CDR1 and CDR2 are SGHDN and FVKESK. As to time point: blood from clinic visit 5 months post-surgery; TSC patient then seizure free. Only cases whose brain tissue showed the highest T cell transcript signatures were sequenced. About this clone: Its target is not known.

The clonotype comes from a boy in the first two years of life with tuberous sclerosis and intractable seizures. The input for sequencing was peripheral blood, taken less than 6 months after surgery. The chain joins TRBV14 to TRBJ1-5; 7 nucleotides align to TRBD1. CDR3 DNA sequence: TGTGCCAGCAGCCGAACAGAGGGACAGCCTTACAATCAGCCCCAGCATTTT. Residues: CASSRTEGQPYNQPQHF.